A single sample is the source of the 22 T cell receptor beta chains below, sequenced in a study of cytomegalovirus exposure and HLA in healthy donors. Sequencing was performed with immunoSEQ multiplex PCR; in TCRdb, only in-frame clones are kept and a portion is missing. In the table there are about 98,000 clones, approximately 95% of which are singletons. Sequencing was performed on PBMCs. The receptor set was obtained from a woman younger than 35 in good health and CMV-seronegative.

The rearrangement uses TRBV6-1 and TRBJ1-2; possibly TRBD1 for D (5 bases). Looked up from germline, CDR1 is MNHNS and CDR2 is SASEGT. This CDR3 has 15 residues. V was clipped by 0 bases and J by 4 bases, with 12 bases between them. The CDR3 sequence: CASSEAPQGPYGYTF. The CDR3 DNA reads TGTGCCAGCAGTGAAGCGCCGCAGGGCCCCTATGGCTACACCTTC.

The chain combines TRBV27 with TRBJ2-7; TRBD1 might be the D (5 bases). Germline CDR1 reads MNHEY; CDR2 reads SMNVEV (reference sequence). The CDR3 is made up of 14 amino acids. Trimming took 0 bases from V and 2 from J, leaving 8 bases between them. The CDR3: CASSLSVTAYEQYF. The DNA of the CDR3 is TGTGCCAGCAGTTTATCGGTGACAGCCTACGAGCAGTACTTC.

CDR3 DNA sequence: TGTGCCAGCAGCTCGATAACAGGTCTTAATCAGCCCCAGCATTTT. Amino acids: CASSSITGLNQPQHF. V usage is TRBV7-2 and J usage is TRBJ1-5, with D possibly TRBD1 on 5 matching bases. This CDR3 is built from 15 residues. Germline V gene sequence: CDR1 SGHTA, CDR2 FQGNSA. V was cut by 4 bases and J by 4 bases, with 14 bases left in between.

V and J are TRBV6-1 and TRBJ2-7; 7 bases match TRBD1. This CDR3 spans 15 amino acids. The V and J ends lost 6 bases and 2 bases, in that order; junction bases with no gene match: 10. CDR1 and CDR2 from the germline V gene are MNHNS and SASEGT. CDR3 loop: CASSPPRGRTYEQYF. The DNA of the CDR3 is TGTGCCAGCAGCCCCCCAAGGGGGCGAACCTACGAGCAGTACTTC.

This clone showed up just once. The CDR3 loop reads CASSHDLAGVAEGEQFF. As DNA, the CDR3 is TGTGCCAGCAGCCACGATCTAGCGGGAGTGGCCGAGGGTGAGCAGTTCTTC. This chain joins TRBV7-2 and TRBJ2-1; TRBD2 matches 10 bases. CDR3 length equals 17 residues. The germline gives CDR1 SGHTA, CDR2 FQGNSA. V shed 5 bases, J shed 9 bases, and the junction held 16 bases outside the gene matches.

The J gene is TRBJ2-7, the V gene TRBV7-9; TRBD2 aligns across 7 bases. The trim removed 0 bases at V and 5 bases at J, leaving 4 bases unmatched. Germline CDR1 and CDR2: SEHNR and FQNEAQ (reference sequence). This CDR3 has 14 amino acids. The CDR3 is CASSLAGEGNEQYF. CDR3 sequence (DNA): TGTGCCAGCAGCTTAGCAGGGGAGGGAAACGAGCAGTACTTC.

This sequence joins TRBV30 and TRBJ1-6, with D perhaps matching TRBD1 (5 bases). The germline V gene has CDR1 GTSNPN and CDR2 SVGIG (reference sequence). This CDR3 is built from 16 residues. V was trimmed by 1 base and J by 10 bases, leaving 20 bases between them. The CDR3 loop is CAWSALGGAVNSPLHF. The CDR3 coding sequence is TGTGCCTGGAGTGCCCTAGGAGGGGCTGTCAACTCACCCCTCCACTTT.

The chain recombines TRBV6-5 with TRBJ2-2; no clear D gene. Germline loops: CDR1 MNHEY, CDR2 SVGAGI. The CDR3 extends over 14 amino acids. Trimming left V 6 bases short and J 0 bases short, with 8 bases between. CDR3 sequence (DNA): TGTGCCAGCAGGATTACAACGAACACCGGGGAGCTGTTTTTT. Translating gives CASRITTNTGELFF.

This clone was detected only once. The CDR3 DNA follows: TGCGCCAGCAGCTTGGGCAGGGGGCTTATGGAGGAGGAGGAGACCCAGTACTTC. The encoded protein is CASSLGRGLMEEEETQYF. The chain is built from TRBV5-1 and TRBJ2-5, with 8 bases aligning to TRBD1. The CDR3 sequence is 18 residues long. CDR1 is SGHRS and CDR2 is YFSETQ in the germline V gene. The V segment lost 0 bases and the J segment 5 bases; nucleotides outside the gene matches: 15.

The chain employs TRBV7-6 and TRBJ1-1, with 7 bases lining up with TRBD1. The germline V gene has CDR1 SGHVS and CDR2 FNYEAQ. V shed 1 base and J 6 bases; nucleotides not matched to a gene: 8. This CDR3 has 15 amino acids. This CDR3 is CASSLGLVGTAEAFF. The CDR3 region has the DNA TGTGCCAGCAGCTTAGGCCTGGTGGGGACAGCTGAAGCTTTCTTT. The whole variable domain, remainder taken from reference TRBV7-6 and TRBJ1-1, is GAGVSQSPRYKVTKRGQDVALRCDPISGHVSLYWYRQALGQGPEFLTYFNYEAQQDKSGLPNDRFSAERPEGSISTLTIQRTEQRDSAMYRCASSLGLVGTAEAFFGQGTRLTVV.

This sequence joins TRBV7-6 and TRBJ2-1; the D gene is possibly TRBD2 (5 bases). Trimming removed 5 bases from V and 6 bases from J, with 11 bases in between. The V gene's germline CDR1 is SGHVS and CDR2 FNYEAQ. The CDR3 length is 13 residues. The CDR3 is CASSGGSANEQFF. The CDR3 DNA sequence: TGTGCCAGCAGCGGAGGTAGCGCCAATGAGCAGTTCTTC.

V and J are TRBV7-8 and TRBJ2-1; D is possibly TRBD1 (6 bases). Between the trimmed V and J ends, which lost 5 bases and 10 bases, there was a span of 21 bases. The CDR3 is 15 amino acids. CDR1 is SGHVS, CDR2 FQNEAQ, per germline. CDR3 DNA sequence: TGTGCCAGCAGCCCGAGTCTAACAGGGTCGGACGAGCAGTTCTTC. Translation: CASSPSLTGSDEQFF. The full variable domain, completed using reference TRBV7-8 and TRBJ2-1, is GAGVSQSPRYKVAKRGQDVALRCDPISGHVSLFWYQQALGQGPEFLTYFQNEAQLDKSGLPSDRFFAERPEGSVSTLKIQRTQQEDSAVYLCASSPSLTGSDEQFFGPGTRLTVL.

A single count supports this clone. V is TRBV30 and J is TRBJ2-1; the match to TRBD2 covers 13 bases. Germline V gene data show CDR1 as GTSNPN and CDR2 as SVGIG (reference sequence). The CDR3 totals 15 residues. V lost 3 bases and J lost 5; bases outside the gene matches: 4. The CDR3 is CAWSRLAGGNNEQFF. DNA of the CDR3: TGTGCCTGGAGCCGACTAGCGGGAGGTAACAATGAGCAGTTCTTC.

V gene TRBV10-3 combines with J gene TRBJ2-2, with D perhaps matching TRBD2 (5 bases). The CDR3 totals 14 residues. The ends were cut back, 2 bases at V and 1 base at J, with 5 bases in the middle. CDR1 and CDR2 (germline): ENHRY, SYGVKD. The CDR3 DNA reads TGTGCCATCAGTGAGCGGGAGAACACCGGGGAGCTGTTTTTT. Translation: CAISERENTGELFF.

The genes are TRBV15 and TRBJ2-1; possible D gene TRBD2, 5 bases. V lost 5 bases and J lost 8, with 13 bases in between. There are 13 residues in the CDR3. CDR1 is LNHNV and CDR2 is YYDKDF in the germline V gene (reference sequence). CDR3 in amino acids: CATSGKLVDEQFF. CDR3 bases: TGTGCCACCAGCGGAAAACTAGTAGATGAGCAGTTCTTC.

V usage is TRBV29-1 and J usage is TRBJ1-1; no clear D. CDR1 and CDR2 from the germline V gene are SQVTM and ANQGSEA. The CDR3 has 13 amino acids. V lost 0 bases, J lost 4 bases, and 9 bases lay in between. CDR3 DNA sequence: TGCAGCGTTGAAGACGGAGCCTTCACTGAAGCTTTCTTT. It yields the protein CSVEDGAFTEAFF.

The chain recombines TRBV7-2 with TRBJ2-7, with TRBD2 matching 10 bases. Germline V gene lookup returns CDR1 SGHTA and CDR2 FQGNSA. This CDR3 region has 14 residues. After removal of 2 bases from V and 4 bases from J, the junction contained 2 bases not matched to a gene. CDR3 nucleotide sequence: TGTGCCAGCAGCTTACTAGCGGGGGTATACGAGCAGTACTTC. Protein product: CASSLLAGVYEQYF.

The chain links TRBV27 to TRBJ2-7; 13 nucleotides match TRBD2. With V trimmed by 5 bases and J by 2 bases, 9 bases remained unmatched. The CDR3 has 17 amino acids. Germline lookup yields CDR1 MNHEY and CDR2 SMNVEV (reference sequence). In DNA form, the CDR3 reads TGTGCCAGCAGTACCTCCGGGACTAGCGGGGTTACCTACGAGCAGTACTTC. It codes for CASSTSGTSGVTYEQYF.

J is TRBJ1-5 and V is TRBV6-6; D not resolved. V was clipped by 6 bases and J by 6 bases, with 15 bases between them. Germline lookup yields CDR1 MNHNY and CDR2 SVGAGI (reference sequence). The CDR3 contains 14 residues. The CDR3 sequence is CASRWPEPFQPQHF. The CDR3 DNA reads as TGTGCCAGCAGGTGGCCCGAACCTTTTCAGCCCCAGCATTTT.

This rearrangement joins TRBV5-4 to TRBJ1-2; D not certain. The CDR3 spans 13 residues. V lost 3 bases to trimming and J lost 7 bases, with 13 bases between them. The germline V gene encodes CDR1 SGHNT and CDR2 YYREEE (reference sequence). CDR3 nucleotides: TGTGCCAGCAGCTCTCTGCGGGATCTTGGCTACACCTTC. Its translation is CASSSLRDLGYTF.

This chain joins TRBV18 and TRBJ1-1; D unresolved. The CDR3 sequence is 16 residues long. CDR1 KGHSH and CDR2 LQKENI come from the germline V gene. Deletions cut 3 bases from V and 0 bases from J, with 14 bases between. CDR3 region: CASSPYMETVNTEAFF. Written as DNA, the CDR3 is TGTGCCAGCTCACCGTATATGGAGACGGTGAACACTGAAGCTTTCTTT.

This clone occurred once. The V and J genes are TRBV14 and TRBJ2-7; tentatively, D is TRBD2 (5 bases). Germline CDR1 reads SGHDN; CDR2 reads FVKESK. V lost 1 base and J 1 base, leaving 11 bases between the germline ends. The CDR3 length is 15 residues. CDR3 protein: CASSQGRGFSYEQYF. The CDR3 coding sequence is TGTGCCAGCAGCCAAGGCCGGGGATTTTCCTACGAGCAGTACTTC.